The following is a T cell receptor (beta chain) sequence with its context. No cognate antigen has been identified for it. No clone much larger than this one lies a single base away; base qualities are absent. Its CDR3 holds 13 amino acids, cysteine through phenylalanine. Of all the DNA, just the CDR3 is kept, 39 bases in frame from base 1. From a lookup of the germline V gene (reference sequence), CDR1 and CDR2 are MNHNY and SVGAGI. Trimming at the junction amounts to 0 bases on V and 10 bases on J, and the germline ends lie 7 bases apart. DNA was extracted from blood mononuclear cells, and the same DNA was used for both TCR and STAT3 sequencing. TCRbeta libraries were sequenced on an Illumina MiSeq, and an average of roughly 41,000 productive templates per sample was obtained. Multiplex PCR amplification was used to generate TCRbeta CDR3 libraries with the immunoSEQ assay. The published analysis was carried out like this. Repertoire diversity was calculated as previously defined, with values near 0 taken to indicate extremely monoclonal samples. TCRdb obtained this table from immuneACCESS and retained in-frame rearrangements with V and J assigned. These tables miss some clones; where compared with another copy, unresolved V genes account for less than half of the shortfall, and the remainder is unexplained. Clonal size and the V and J genes are those of that table, whereas D and trimming came from the DNA. The sample profile shows around 30,000 clones; around 85% of them were found once. The ten largest clones take up 9.5% to 15% of the sample.

The data are from a study of STAT3 mutations in large granular lymphocyte leukemia (dated by TCRdb to about 2019). Study-level background: Canonical activating STAT3 mutations were detected in roughly half of the longitudinally sequenced T-LGLL patients. Serial deep sequencing of TCRbeta CDR3 and STAT3 was performed in patients with T-cell large granular lymphocyte leukemia to reconstruct clonal hierarchy and dynamics. More than 15 representative T-LGLL cases were selected from an initial cohort of approximately 200 LGL patients for longitudinal TCRbeta and STAT3 sequencing. On average, sequencing was done at 3.5 to 4 time points per patient, with the number of samplings ranging from 2 to 8. A couple of patients with natural killer LGL leukemia were also sequenced longitudinally as controls within the study. Over half of the T-LGLL patients were given one or more immunosuppressive therapy regimens, and 30% to 45% of the treated patients had a hematologic response.

Points the paper makes about the study in general: Dominant TCR clone burden was found to exceed STAT3 mutant burden in several patients, suggesting that STAT3 mutation arose secondarily within a pre-expanded clone. Because no samples were available when a clone first appeared, clonal expansion had to be inferred from samplings taken at other points. In 6 of 18 patients, TCR clonotype switching occurred after therapy, and every newly emerging clone was STAT3 wild type. The linking of therapy response to changes in TCR clonal burden was complicated by variable intervals between samplings and differing treatment regimens. Since codominant clonotypes persisted in some patients, a small but highly pathogenic clone may have gone undetected. Every T-LGLL patient showed at least one immunodominant TCRbeta clonotype, and about half showed multiple immunodominant subclonotypes.

Specimen: peripheral blood mononuclear cells. The sequence was collected from a man aged 60 to 69 with T-cell large granular lymphocyte leukemia. Some clones in this sample may be carry-over from other donors' samples. The age is the age at diagnosis. Recombination linked TRBV6-6 to TRBJ1-6, with the D gene not confidently named. Read as DNA, the sequence is TGTGCCAGCAGTTACTCGTTCAGGTCACCCCTCCACTTT. Translated, this is CASSYSFRSPLHF.